This T cell receptor beta chain was observed in a study of T cells in Graves' hyperthyroidism and ophthalmopathy. Concerning this clonotype: What it binds is not known. Relative to the germline gene, one junction end is altered; a read error may explain this.

Every diagnosis used clinical symptoms, serum thyroxine and TRAb, thyroid ultrasound and orbital computed tomography. Fresh peripheral blood, roughly 9.6 ml, was the source of the PBMCs. Study-level results: Stable hyperthyroidism and ophthalmopathy were separated using 13 V-J signatures. The model predicted ophthalmopathy a median around seven months before onset.

Germline CDR1 reads LNHDA; CDR2 reads SQIVND (reference sequence). The CDR3 has 11 residues. Amplified TCR beta CDR3 regions came from RNA transcripts. HTBI primers drove first-round RT-PCR of the TCR CDR3. TCRdb re-called the multiplex PCR reads through MiXCR, storing one row per CDR3 protein. The repertoire includes about 640,000 distinct CDR3 sequences, roughly 20% of them detected once, and about 34% sits in the top ten. The receptor was derived from a man aged 30 to 45 with Graves' ophthalmopathy. This rearrangement joins TRBV19 to TRBJ1-1; no clear D. Sequencing was done on a sample of blood. This CDR3 reads CASSYMAEASF. The CDR3 DNA is TGTGCCAGTAGCTACATGGCTGAAGCTTCCTTT.